This TCR beta chain was recorded in a study of a mutant IDH1 vaccine in newly diagnosed glioma. The wider study: Investigators started vaccination 4-6 weeks after radiotherapy alone, or with temozolomide cycles. At week 35 came visit V12, and visit V13 followed at week 47. Most patients had radiochemotherapy with temozolomide before enrollment; others had one alone.

TCRdb's copy holds only in-frame clones and misses some; the assay was immunoSEQ multiplex PCR. This table has under 35,000 clones, about four fifths appearing once. Time point meaning: week 35, safety follow-up. Every vaccine dose comprised 300 ug of mutant IDH1 20-mer peptide plus topical imiquimod. In weeks 1, 3, 5, 7, 11, 15, 19 and 23, patients were vaccinated. With 1 base clipped from V and 10 bases from J, the junction kept 7 bases outside the gene matches. The CDR3 consists of 13 residues. Germline-derived CDR1 and CDR2 are SQVTM and ANQGSEA. Concerning this clone itself: Its antigen is not known.

J is TRBJ1-1 and V is TRBV29-1; 9 bases agree with TRBD1. The sequence came from a man in his fifties with glioma. The specimen comprised PBMCs, sampled from a glioma patient whose treatment included an IDH1 peptide vaccine. The CDR3 region is CSVEAIPGQGAFF. Written as DNA, the CDR3 is TGCAGCGTTGAAGCTATACCGGGACAGGGAGCTTTCTTT.